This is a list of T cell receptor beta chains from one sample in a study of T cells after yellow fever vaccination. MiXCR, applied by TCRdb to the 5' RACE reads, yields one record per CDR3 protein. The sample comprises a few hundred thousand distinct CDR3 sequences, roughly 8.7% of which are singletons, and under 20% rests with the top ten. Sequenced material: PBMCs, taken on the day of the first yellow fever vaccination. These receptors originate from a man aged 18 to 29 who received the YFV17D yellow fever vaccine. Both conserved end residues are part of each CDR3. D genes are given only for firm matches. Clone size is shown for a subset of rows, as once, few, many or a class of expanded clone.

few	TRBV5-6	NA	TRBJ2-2	CASSRRDWGANTGELFF	TGTGCCAGCAGCCGCCGGGACTGGGGGGCGAACACCGGGGAGCTGTTTTTT
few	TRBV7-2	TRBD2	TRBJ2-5	CASSWTSGGKETQYF	TGTGCCAGCAGCTGGACTAGCGGGGGGAAAGAGACCCAGTACTTC
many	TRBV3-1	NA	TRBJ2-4	CASSPGEMRIQYF	TGTGCCAGCAGCCCCGGGGAGATGAGGATTCAGTACTTC
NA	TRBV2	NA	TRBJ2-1	CASSDFTSNEQFF	TGTGCCAGCAGTGATTTCACCAGCAATGAGCAGTTCTTC
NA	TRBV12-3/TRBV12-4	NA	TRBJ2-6	CASGLGGANVLTF	TGTGCCAGCGGGCTTGGGGGGGCCAACGTCCTGACTTTC
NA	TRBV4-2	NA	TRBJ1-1	CASSPGPGANTEAFF	TGTGCCAGCAGCCCTGGCCCGGGGGCGAACACTGAAGCTTTCTTT
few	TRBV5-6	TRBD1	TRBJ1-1	CASSGDRLSEAFF	TGTGCCAGCAGCGGGGACAGGTTATCTGAAGCTTTCTTT
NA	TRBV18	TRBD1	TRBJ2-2	CASSGQDLTGELFF	TGTGCCAGCTCCGGACAGGACCTCACCGGGGAGCTGTTTTTT
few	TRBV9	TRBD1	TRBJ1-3	CASSVEPLGQGGNTIYF	TGTGCCAGCAGCGTAGAGCCCCTGGGACAGGGTGGAAACACCATATATTTT
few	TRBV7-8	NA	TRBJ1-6	CASSPQQSSYNSPLHF	TGTGCCAGCAGCCCCCAACAGAGCTCCTATAATTCACCCCTCCACTTT
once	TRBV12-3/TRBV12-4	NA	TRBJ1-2	CASSGGPSGGYTF	TGTGCCAGCAGTGGGGGTCCGAGTGGTGGCTACACCTTC
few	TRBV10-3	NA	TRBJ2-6	CAISDLSGSGANVLTF	TGTGCCATCAGTGACCTCTCTGGCTCTGGGGCCAACGTCCTGACTTTC
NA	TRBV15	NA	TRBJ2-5	CATSRAKGETQYF	TGTGCCACCAGCAGAGCAAAAGGGGAGACCCAGTACTTC
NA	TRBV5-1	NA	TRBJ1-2	CAISQTGWYGYTF	TGCGCCATCAGTCAAACAGGGTGGTATGGCTACACCTTC
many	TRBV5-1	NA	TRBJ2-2	CASSLIGGDTGELFF	TGCGCCAGCAGCTTGATCGGGGGCGACACCGGGGAGCTGTTTTTT
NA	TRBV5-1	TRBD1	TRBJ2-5	CASSLGDRLYQETQYF	TGCGCCAGCAGCTTGGGGGACAGGTTATACCAAGAGACCCAGTACTTC
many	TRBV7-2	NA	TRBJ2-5	CASSLVQGETQYF	TGTGCCAGCAGCTTAGTGCAGGGAGAGACCCAGTACTTC
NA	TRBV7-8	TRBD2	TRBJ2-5	CASSTSLRETQYF	TGTGCCAGCTCGACTAGCCTAAGGGAGACCCAGTACTTC
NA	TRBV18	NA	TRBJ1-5	CASAGQLNQPQHF	TGTGCCAGCGCCGGACAGCTTAATCAGCCCCAGCATTTT
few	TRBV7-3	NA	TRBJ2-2	CASSSSGSANTGELFF	TGTGCCAGCAGCTCGTCCGGCAGCGCGAACACCGGGGAGCTGTTTTTT
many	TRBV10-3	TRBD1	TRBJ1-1	CAISDRGGEAFF	TGTGCCATCTCTGACAGGGGGGGCGAAGCTTTCTTT
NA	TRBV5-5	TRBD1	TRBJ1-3	CASSGDRGNTIYF	TGTGCCAGCAGCGGGGACAGGGGAAACACCATATATTTT
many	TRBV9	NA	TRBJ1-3	CASSVEPLGRFGNTIYF	TGTGCCAGCAGCGTAGAGCCCCTGGGCAGGTTCGGAAACACCATATATTTT
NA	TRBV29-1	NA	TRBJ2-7	CSVTGSPFSEQYF	TGCAGCGTTACCGGGTCACCCTTCTCCGAGCAGTACTTC
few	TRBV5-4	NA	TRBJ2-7	CASSTTRGASYEQYF	TGTGCCAGCAGCACTACCCGCGGGGCCAGCTACGAGCAGTACTTC
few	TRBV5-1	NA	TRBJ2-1	CASSDSTEQFF	TGCGCCAGCAGCGATAGTACTGAGCAGTTCTTC
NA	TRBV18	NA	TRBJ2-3	CASSPSEGRTDTQYF	TGTGCCAGCTCACCCTCCGAGGGGAGAACAGATACGCAGTATTTT
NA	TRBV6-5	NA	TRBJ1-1	CASSSDHGTVGTEAFF	TGTGCCAGCAGTTCCGACCACGGGACGGTTGGGACTGAAGCTTTCTTT
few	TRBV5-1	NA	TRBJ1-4	CASSLGRINEKLFF	TGCGCCAGCAGCCTCGGGCGGATTAATGAAAAACTGTTTTTT
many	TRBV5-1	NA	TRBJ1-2	CASSLGQPYGYTF	TGCGCCAGCAGCTTGGGACAGCCCTATGGCTACACCTTC
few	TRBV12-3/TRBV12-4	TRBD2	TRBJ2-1	CASSPSGGLANEQFF	TGTGCCAGCAGTCCTAGCGGGGGACTGGCGAATGAGCAGTTCTTC
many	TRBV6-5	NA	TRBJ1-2	CASSTSGSPNYGYTF	TGTGCCAGCAGTACTTCAGGGTCCCCTAACTATGGCTACACCTTC
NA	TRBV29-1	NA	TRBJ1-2	CSVGTERSLAGYTF	TGCAGCGTTGGGACTGAAAGGTCGTTAGCCGGCTACACCTTC
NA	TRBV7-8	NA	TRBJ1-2	CASSLARDFASYGYTF	TGTGCCAGCAGCTTAGCCAGGGACTTCGCTAGCTATGGCTACACCTTC
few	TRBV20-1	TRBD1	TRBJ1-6	CSARTGTENSYNSPLHF	TGCAGTGCTAGAACCGGGACAGAAAACTCCTATAATTCACCCCTCCACTTT
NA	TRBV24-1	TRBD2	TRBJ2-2	CASAGASGELFF	TGTGCCTCAGCGGGGGCAAGCGGGGAGCTGTTTTTT
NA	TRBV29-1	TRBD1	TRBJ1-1	CSVPFPGQSNTEAFF	TGCAGCGTTCCCTTCCCGGGACAGTCAAACACTGAAGCTTTCTTT
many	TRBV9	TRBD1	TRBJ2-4	CASSRGQGKNIQYF	TGTGCCAGCAGCCGCGGACAGGGGAAAAACATTCAGTACTTC
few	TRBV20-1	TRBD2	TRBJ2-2	CSAREAGGSGELFF	TGCAGTGCTAGAGAAGCGGGGGGCAGCGGGGAGCTGTTTTTT
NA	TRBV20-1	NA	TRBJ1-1	CSASPGRNTEAFF	TGCAGTGCTTCCCCGGGGAGAAACACTGAAGCTTTCTTT
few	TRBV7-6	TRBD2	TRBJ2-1	CASSLTPLAGGAQGNEQFF	TGTGCCAGCAGCTTAACACCCCTAGCGGGGGGGGCCCAGGGCAATGAGCAGTTCTTC
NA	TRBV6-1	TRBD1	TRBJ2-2	CASRKTGTGSTGELFF	TGTGCCAGCAGAAAAACCGGGACAGGGAGCACCGGGGAGCTGTTTTTT
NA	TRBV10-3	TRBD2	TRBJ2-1	CAISLAGGNNEQFF	TGTGCCATCAGTCTAGCGGGGGGTAACAATGAGCAGTTCTTC
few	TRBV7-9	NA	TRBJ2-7	CASSPRNGEQYF	TGTGCCAGCAGCCCGAGAAATGGAGAGCAGTACTTC
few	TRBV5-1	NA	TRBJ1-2	CASSSDKYGYTF	TGCGCCAGCAGCTCTGACAAGTATGGCTACACCTTC
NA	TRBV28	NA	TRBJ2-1	CAMSPGLLCNEQFF	TGTGCCATGAGCCCCGGGCTCCTCTGCAATGAGCAGTTCTTC
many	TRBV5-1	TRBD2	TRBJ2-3	CASRDSGSNTDTQYF	TGCGCCAGCAGGGATAGCGGGAGTAACACAGATACGCAGTATTTT
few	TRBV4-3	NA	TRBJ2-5	CASSPNWREETQYF	TGCGCCAGCAGCCCTAATTGGAGGGAAGAGACCCAGTACTTC